These 14 T cell receptor beta chains were sequenced from one sample in a study of blood T cell repertoires in COVID-19. This table comes from immunoSEQ multiplex PCR, and its TCRdb copy is limited to in-frame clones, with some not included. The data hold 300,000 to 350,000 clones, with roughly 90% observed a single time. Material: peripheral blood. These receptors were taken from a woman younger than 45 with COVID-19, enrolled during active disease.

Only one count was recorded for this clone. The chain uses TRBV7-3 and TRBJ2-2; D perhaps matches TRBD2 (5 bases). The CDR3 runs to 12 residues. Germline V gene sequence: CDR1 SGHTA, CDR2 FQGTGA. Deletions cut 5 bases from V and 4 bases from J, with 5 bases between. CDR3 in DNA: TGTGCCAGCAGCCGGGGCACCGGGGAGCTGTTTTTT. Translated, it gives CASSRGTGELFF.

The J gene is TRBJ2-1, the V gene TRBV28; TRBD2 might be the D (6 bases). This CDR3 comprises 15 residues. The germline V and J ends were trimmed by 2 bases and 4 bases, with 12 bases remaining between them. Per the germline V gene, CDR1 is MDHEN and CDR2 is SYDVKM. The CDR3 sequence is CASSLGGAPYNEQFF. CDR3 DNA sequence: TGTGCCAGCAGTTTAGGCGGGGCGCCATACAATGAGCAGTTCTTC.

The chain employs TRBV5-1 and TRBJ1-6, with 9 bases matching TRBD1. Per germline, CDR1 SGHRS and CDR2 YFSETQ. The CDR3 loop spans 16 amino acids. With 4 bases clipped from V and 8 bases from J, the junction kept 10 bases outside the gene matches. In DNA form, the CDR3 reads TGCGCCAGCAGCAAAGGACAGGGGAATGGCGATTCACCCCTCCACTTT. Translation: CASSKGQGNGDSPLHF.

The rearrangement links TRBV25-1 to TRBJ1-4; 7 nucleotides line up with TRBD1. The V gene end was trimmed by 4 bases and the J gene end by 4 bases; junction bases not matched to a gene: 6. The length of the CDR3 is 15 residues. Germline V CDR1 and CDR2: MGHDK, SYGVNS. CDR3 residues: CASSAHRGVNEKLFF. The CDR3, as DNA: TGTGCCAGCAGTGCACACAGGGGAGTTAATGAAAAACTGTTTTTT.

The chain recombines TRBV3-1 (or the pseudogene TRBV3-2) with TRBJ1-6; D unresolved. CDR3 length: 14 residues. V was clipped by 1 base and J by 8 bases, with 9 bases between them. The germline V gene has CDR1 LGHDT and CDR2 YNNKEL (reference sequence). CDR3 in amino acids: CASSQAGSDSPLHF. The CDR3 region has the DNA TGTGCCAGCAGCCAAGCAGGCTCGGATTCACCCCTCCACTTT.

This rearrangement joins TRBV28 to TRBJ2-2; 7 bases match TRBD2. CDR3 size: 14 residues. J gave up 10 bases and V 5 bases, and 10 bases lay outside the gene matches. CDR1 is MDHEN and CDR2 is SYDVKM in the germline V gene. CDR3 in DNA: TGTGCCAGCAGTCCTCCGGCGGGAGCGGTGGAGCTGTTTTTT. Translated: CASSPPAGAVELFF.

The CDR3 spells CASRSRGGGPLHF. The CDR3 DNA follows: TGTGCCAGCAGGTCGAGGGGGGGAGGACCCCTCCACTTT. J is TRBJ1-6 and V is TRBV9; D perhaps matches TRBD1 (6 bases). Germline-derived CDR1 and CDR2 are SGDLS and YYNGEE. There are 13 residues in the CDR3. V dropped 5 bases and J dropped 12 bases, with 15 bases sitting between them.

The genes are TRBV7-3 and TRBJ1-5, with TRBD1 matching 7 bases. The CDR3 sequence is 14 residues long. Germline values: CDR1 SGHTA, CDR2 FQGTGA. V shed 2 bases, J shed 5 bases, and the junction held 3 bases outside the gene matches. The CDR3 is CASSLRGGDQPQHF. In nucleotides, the CDR3 is TGTGCCAGCAGCTTACGAGGGGGCGATCAGCCCCAGCATTTT.

V gene TRBV5-5 combines with J gene TRBJ1-6; D ambiguous. Germline values: CDR1 SGHKS, CDR2 YYEKEE (reference sequence). V dropped 0 bases and J dropped 10 bases, with 14 bases sitting between them. There are 15 residues in the CDR3. The CDR3: CASSLVGGRESPLHF. CDR3 DNA sequence: TGTGCCAGCAGCTTGGTGGGAGGGAGGGAATCACCCCTCCACTTT.

This chain uses TRBV6-4 with TRBJ2-3; D may be TRBD1 (6 bases). Germline lookup yields CDR1 MRHNA and CDR2 SNTAGT. V lost 5 bases and J 1 base, leaving 10 bases between the germline ends. CDR3 length: 14 residues. CDR3 in amino acids: CASSPGQGTDTQYF. The CDR3 DNA sequence: TGTGCCAGCAGTCCGGGACAAGGCACAGATACGCAGTATTTT.

This clone was counted a single time. This sequence joins TRBV9 and TRBJ1-1; tentatively, D is TRBD1 (6 bases). The V gene lost 0 bases and the J gene lost 7 bases, with 19 bases spanning the gap. The CDR3 runs to 16 residues. Germline-derived CDR1 and CDR2 are SGDLS and YYNGEE. The CDR3 DNA sequence: TGTGCCAGCAGCGTAGTAACAGGGAGGGGGAAGGGTGAAGCTTTCTTT. Protein: CASSVVTGRGKGEAFF.

This chain joins TRBV28 and TRBJ1-1; the D gene is possibly TRBD1 (6 bases). Looked up from germline, CDR1 is MDHEN and CDR2 is SYDVKM. Trimming took 3 bases from V and 6 from J, leaving 11 bases between them. The CDR3 is made up of 13 amino acids. CDR3 in DNA: TGTGCCAGCAGTTTTACAGGGTACGCTGAAGCTTTCTTT. Its translation is CASSFTGYAEAFF.

J is TRBJ1-5 and V is TRBV28; possibly TRBD1 for D (5 bases). Germline CDR1 and CDR2: MDHEN and SYDVKM. This CDR3 has 20 amino acids. Trimming stripped 7 bases from V and 1 base from J, with 29 bases between. The CDR3 region has the DNA TGTGCCAGCATTCTACCCAGGACTAGGGGAGGTTTGAGGAGCAATCAGCCCCAGCATTTT. It encodes CASILPRTRGGLRSNQPQHF. Combining the CDR3 with reference TRBV28 and TRBJ1-5 gives the whole variable domain DVKVTQSSRYLVKRTGEKVFLECVQDMDHENMFWYRQDPGLGLRLIYFSYDVKMKEKGDIPEGYSVSREKKERFSLILESASTNQTSMYLCASILPRTRGGLRSNQPQHFGDGTRLSIL.

The chain joins TRBV28 to TRBJ1-1, with 8 bases matching TRBD1. Trimming cost V 6 bases and J 11 bases; bases outside gene matches: 5. From germline, CDR1 is MDHEN and CDR2 SYDVKM. The CDR3 contains 11 residues. Here the CDR3 reads CASSQTGVAFF. CDR3 sequence (DNA): TGTGCCAGCAGCCAGACAGGGGTTGCTTTCTTT.